Below, one TCR beta chain is given with its context. TCRdb fed the PCR reads into MiXCR, producing one record per CDR3 protein. The sample records some 590,000 distinct CDR3 sequences, about 25% being singletons. The data stem from a study of molecular identifiers for immune sequencing clone quantification. Germline V gives CDR1 LNHNV, CDR2 YYDKDF (reference sequence). CDR3 length: 13 residues. Deletions cut 5 bases from V and 6 bases from J, with 11 bases between. The sequence derives from a human donor in good health. Some libraries in this study had Jurkat cell RNA spiked in. The rearrangement links TRBV15 to TRBJ2-1; D is uncertain. The sample taken for sequencing was naive CD8+ T cells from blood, with Jurkat cell RNA spiked in. Sample subset: FACS-sorted CD8+CD4-CCR7+CD45RA+ naive T cells. As DNA, the CDR3 is TGTGCCACCAGCGCCGGCCCAGGCAATGAGCAGTTCTTC. Protein sequence: CATSAGPGNEQFF.